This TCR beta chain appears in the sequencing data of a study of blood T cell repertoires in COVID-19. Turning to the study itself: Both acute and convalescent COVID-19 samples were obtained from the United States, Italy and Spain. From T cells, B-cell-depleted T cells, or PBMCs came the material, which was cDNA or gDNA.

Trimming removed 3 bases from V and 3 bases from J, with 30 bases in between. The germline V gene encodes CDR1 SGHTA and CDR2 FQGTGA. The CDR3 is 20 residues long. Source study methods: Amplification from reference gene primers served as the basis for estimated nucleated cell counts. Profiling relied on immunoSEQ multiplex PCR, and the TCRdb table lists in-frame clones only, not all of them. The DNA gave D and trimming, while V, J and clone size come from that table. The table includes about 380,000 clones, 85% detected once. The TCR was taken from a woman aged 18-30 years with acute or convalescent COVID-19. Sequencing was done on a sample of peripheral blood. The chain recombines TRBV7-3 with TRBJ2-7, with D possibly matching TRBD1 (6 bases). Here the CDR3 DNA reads TGTGCCAGCAGCTTGATCTCCTTACCCGCGCTACAGGGAAAGTTCTACGAGCAGTACTTC. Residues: CASSLISLPALQGKFYEQYF.